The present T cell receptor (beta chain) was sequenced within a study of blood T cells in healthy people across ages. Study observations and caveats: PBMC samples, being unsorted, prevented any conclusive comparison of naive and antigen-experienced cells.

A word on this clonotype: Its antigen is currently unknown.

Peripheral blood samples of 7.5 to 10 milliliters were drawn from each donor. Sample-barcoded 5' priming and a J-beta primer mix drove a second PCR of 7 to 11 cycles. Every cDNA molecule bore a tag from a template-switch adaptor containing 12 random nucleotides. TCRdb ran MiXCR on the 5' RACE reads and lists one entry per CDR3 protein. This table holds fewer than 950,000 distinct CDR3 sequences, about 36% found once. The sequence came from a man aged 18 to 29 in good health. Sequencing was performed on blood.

In nucleotides, the CDR3 is TGTGCCAGCAGGCCTTCGGGATCCTACGAGCAGTTCTTC. It yields the protein CASRPSGSYEQFF. The rearrangement uses TRBV7-2 and TRBJ2-1; D possibly corresponds to TRBD2 (5 bases). V was clipped by 6 bases and J by 10 bases, with 16 bases between them. Germline V CDR1 and CDR2: SGHTA, FQGNSA. The CDR3 covers 13 residues.